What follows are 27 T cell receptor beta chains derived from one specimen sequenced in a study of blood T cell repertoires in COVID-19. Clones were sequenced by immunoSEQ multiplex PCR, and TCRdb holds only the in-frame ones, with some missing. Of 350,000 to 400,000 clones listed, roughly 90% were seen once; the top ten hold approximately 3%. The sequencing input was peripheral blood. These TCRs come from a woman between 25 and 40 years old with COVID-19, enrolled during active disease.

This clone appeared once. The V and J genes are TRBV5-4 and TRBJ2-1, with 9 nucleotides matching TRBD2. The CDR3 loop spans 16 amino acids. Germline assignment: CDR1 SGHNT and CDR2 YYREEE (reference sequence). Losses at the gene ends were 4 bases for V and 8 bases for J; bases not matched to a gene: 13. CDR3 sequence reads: CASSHLSAGGFYEQFF. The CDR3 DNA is TGTGCCAGCAGCCACCTCTCAGCGGGAGGTTTCTATGAGCAGTTCTTC.

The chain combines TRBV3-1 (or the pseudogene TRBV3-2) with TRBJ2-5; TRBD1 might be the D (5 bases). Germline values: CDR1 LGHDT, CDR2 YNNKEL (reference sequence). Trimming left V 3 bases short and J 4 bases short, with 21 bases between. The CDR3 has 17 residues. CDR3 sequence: CASSQPRIWAGRETQYF. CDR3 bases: TGTGCCAGCAGCCAGCCCAGGATTTGGGCAGGGCGAGAGACCCAGTACTTC.

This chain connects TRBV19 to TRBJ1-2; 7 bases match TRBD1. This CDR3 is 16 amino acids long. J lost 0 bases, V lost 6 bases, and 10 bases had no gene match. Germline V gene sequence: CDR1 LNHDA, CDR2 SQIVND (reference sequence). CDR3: CASRTDRARTNYGYTF. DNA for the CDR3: TGTGCCAGTAGGACCGACAGGGCCCGTACTAACTATGGCTACACCTTC.

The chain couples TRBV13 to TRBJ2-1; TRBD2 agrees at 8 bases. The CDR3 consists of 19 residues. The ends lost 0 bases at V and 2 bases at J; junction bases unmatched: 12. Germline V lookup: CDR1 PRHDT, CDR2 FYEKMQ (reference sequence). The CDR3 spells CASSLGGSGGLQTYNEQFF. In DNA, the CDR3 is TGTGCCAGCAGCTTAGGCGGGAGCGGGGGCCTACAAACCTACAATGAGCAGTTCTTC.

The CDR3 region has the DNA TGTGCCAGCAGTGAATCCGGGACAGGGAACATTCAGTACTTC. Protein product: CASSESGTGNIQYF. The rearrangement links TRBV28 to TRBJ2-4; 9 bases are shared with TRBD1. Germline CDR1 reads MDHEN; CDR2 reads SYDVKM. This CDR3 spans 14 amino acids. J was trimmed by 7 bases and V by 5 bases; bases with no gene match: 6.

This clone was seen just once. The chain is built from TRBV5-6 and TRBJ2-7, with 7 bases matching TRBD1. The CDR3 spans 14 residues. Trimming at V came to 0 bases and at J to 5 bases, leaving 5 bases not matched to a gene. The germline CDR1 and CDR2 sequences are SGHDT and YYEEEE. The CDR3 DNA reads TGTGCCAGCAGCTTGGGGGCAGGGGGAGACGAGCAGTACTTC. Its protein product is CASSLGAGGDEQYF.

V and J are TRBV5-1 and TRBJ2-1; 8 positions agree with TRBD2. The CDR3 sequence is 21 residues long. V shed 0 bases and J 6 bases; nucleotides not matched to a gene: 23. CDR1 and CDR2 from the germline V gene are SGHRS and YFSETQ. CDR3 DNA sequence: TGCGCCAGCAGCTTGGCGCCGGCTAGCGGACTCATCGGGGGGGACCCCAATGAGCAGTTCTTC. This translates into CASSLAPASGLIGGDPNEQFF.

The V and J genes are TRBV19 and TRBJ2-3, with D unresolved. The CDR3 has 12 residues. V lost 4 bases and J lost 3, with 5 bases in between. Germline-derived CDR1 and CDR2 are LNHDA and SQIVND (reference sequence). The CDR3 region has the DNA TGTGCCAGTAGTAAGGAGACAGATACGCAGTATTTT. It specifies CASSKETDTQYF.

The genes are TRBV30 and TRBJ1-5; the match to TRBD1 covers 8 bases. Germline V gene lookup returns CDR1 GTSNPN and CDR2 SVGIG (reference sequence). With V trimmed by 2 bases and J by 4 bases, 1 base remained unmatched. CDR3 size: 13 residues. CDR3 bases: TGTGCCTGGAGTAGACAGGGGAATCAGCCCCAGCATTTT. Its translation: CAWSRQGNQPQHF.

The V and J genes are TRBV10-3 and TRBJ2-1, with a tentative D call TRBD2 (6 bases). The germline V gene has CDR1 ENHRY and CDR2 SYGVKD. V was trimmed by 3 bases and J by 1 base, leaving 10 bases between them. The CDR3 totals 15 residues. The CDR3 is CAISDIGSSYNEQFF. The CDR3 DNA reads TGTGCCATCAGTGATATCGGGAGTTCCTACAATGAGCAGTTCTTC.

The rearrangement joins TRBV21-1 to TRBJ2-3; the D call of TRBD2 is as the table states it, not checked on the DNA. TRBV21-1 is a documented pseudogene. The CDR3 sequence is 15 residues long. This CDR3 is CAIVCGTSGSETQYF. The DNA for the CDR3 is TGTGCCATCGTATGCGGGACTAGCGGGAGTGAGACGCAGTATTTT.

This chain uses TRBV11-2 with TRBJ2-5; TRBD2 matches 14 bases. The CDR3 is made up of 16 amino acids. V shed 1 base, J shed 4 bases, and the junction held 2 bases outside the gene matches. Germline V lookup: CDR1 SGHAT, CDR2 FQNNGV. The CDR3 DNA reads TGTGCCAGCAGCTTAGCCGGGACTAGCGGGGGAGAGACCCAGTACTTC. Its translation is CASSLAGTSGGETQYF. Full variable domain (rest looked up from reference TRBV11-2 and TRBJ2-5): EAGVAQSPRYKIIEKRQSVAFWCNPISGHATLYWYQQILGQGPKLLIQFQNNGVVDDSQLPKDRFSAERLKGVDSTLKIQPAKLEDSAVYLCASSLAGTSGGETQYFGPGTRLLVL.

The CDR3 loop reads CASSASAGAGGYEQYF. CDR3 coding DNA: TGCGCCAGCAGCGCGTCAGCAGGAGCGGGGGGCTACGAGCAGTACTTC. The chain carries TRBV4-3 and TRBJ2-7; TRBD2 matches 9 bases. V was clipped by 5 bases and J by 3 bases; unmatched bases: 11. In germline, CDR1 is LGHNA, CDR2 YSLEER. The CDR3 runs 16 residues.

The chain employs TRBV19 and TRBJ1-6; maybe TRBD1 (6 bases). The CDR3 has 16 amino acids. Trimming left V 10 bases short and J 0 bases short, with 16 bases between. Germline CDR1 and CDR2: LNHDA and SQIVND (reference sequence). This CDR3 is CATHPAGASYNSPLHF. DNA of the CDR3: TGTGCCACCCACCCCGCGGGGGCCTCCTATAATTCACCCCTCCACTTT.

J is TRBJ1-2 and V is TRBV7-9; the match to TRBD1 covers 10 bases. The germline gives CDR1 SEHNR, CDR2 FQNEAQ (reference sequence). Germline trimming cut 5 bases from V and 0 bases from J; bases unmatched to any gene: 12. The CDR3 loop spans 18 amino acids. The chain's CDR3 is CASSPTLTGGKANYGYTF. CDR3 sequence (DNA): TGTGCCAGCAGCCCGACCCTGACAGGGGGCAAAGCTAACTATGGCTACACCTTC. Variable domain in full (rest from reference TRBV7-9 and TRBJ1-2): DTGVSQNPRHKITKRGQNVTFRCDPISEHNRLYWYRQTLGQGPEFLTYFQNEAQLEKSRLLSDRFSAERPKGSFSTLEIQRTEQGDSAMYLCASSPTLTGGKANYGYTFGSGTRLTVV.

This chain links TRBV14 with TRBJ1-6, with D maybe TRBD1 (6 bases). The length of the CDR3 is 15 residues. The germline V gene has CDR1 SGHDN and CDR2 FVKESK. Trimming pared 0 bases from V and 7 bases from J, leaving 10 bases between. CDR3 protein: CASSQETGPNSPLHF. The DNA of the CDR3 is TGTGCCAGCAGCCAAGAAACAGGGCCCAATTCACCCCTCCACTTT.

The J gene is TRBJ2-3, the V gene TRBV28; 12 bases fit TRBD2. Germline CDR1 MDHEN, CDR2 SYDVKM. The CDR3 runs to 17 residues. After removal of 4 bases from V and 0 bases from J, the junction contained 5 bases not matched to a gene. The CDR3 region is CASSWGLAGISTDTQYF. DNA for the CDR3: TGTGCCAGCAGTTGGGGACTAGCGGGTATTAGCACAGATACGCAGTATTTT. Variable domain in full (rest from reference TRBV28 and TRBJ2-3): DVKVTQSSRYLVKRTGEKVFLECVQDMDHENMFWYRQDPGLGLRLIYFSYDVKMKEKGDIPEGYSVSREKKERFSLILESASTNQTSMYLCASSWGLAGISTDTQYFGPGTRLTVL.

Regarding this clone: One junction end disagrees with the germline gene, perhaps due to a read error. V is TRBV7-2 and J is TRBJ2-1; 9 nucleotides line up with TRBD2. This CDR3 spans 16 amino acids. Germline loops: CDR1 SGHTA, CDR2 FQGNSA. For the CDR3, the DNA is TGTGCCAGCAGCATAGCGGGAGCGAAGTCCTACAATGAGCAGTTCTTC. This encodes CASSIAGAKSYNEQFF.

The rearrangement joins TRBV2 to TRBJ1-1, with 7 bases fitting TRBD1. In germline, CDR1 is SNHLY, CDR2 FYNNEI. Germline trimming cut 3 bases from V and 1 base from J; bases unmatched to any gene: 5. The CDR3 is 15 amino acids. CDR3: CASSERTGPNTEAFF. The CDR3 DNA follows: TGTGCCAGCAGTGAGAGGACAGGACCGAACACTGAAGCTTTCTTT.

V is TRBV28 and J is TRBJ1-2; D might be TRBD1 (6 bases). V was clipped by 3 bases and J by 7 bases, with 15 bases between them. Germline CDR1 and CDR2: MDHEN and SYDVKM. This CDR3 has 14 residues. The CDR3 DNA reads TGTGCCAGCAGTTTGCTGACAGGTGCTGGTGGCTACACCTTC. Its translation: CASSLLTGAGGYTF.

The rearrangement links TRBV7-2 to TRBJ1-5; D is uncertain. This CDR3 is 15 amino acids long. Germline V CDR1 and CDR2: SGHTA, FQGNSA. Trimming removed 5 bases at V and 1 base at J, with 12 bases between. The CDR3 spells CASSPQAGSNQPQHF. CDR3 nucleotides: TGTGCCAGCAGCCCGCAGGCGGGGAGCAATCAGCCCCAGCATTTT.

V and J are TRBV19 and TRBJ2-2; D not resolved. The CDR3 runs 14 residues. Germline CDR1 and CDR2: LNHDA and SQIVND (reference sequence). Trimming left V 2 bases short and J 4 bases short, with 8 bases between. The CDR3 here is CASSITPSTGELFF. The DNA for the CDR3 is TGTGCCAGTAGTATAACCCCCAGCACCGGGGAGCTGTTTTTT. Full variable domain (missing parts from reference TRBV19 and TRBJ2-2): DGGITQSPKYLFRKEGQNVTLSCEQNLNHDAMYWYRQDPGQGLRLIYYSQIVNDFQKGDIAEGYSVSREKKESFPLTVTSAQKNPTAFYLCASSITPSTGELFFGEGSRLTVL.

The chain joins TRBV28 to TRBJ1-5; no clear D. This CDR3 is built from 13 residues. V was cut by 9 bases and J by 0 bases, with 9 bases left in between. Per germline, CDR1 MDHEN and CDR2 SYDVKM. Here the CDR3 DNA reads TGTGCCAGTACGGTGTATAGCAATCAGCCCCAGCATTTT. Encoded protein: CASTVYSNQPQHF.

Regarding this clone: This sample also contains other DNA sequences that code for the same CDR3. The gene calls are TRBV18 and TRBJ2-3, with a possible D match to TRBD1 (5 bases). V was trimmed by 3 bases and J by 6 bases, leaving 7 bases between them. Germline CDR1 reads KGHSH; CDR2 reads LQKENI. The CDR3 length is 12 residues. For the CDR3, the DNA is TGTGCCAGCTCACCCAGGGTGGATACGCAGTATTTT. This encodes CASSPRVDTQYF.

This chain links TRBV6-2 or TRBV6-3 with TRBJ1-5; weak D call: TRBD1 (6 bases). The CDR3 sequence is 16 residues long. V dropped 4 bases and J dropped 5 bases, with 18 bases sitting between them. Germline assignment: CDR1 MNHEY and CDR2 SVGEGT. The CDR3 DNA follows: TGTGCCAGCAGTTCCGACAACCGGGACACTTATCAGCCCCAGCATTTT. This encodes CASSSDNRDTYQPQHF.

This CDR3 is CASSQIGLSGYTF. CDR3 nucleotides: TGCGCCAGCAGCCAAATTGGCCTCTCAGGCTACACCTTC. The chain combines TRBV4-1 with TRBJ1-2; the D is unclear. Germline V gene lookup returns CDR1 MGHRA and CDR2 YSYEKL. The CDR3 has 13 residues. V was trimmed by 2 bases and J by 8 bases, leaving 12 bases between them.

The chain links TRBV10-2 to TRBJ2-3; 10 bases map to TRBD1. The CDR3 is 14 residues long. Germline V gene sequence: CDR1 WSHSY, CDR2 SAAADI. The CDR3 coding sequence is TGCGCGAGTAAGACAGGGGGCGTGACAGATACGCAGTATTTT. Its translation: CASKTGGVTDTQYF.